The T cell receptor beta chain described here comes from a study of blood T cells in healthy people across ages. Per individual sample, total RNA of at least 6 micrograms was extracted. CDR3 length equals 14 residues. From germline, CDR1 is MNHNY and CDR2 SVGAGI (reference sequence). Using a J-beta primer mix together with a sample-barcoded 5' primer, a second PCR was run for about 6 to 12 cycles. MiXCR, run by TCRdb on the 5' RACE reads, gives a single entry per CDR3 protein. The sample lists roughly 1,500,000 distinct CDR3 sequences, 42% occurring once. Turning to this clonotype: A read error may produce the germline difference seen at one junction end.

The receptor was derived from a woman in her late teens or twenties in good health. Specimen: blood. The chain combines TRBV6-6 with TRBJ1-2; D unresolved. CDR3 region: CAGSYREFDYGYTF. As DNA, the CDR3 is TGTGCCGGCAGTTACCGGGAATTCGACTATGGCTACACCTTC.